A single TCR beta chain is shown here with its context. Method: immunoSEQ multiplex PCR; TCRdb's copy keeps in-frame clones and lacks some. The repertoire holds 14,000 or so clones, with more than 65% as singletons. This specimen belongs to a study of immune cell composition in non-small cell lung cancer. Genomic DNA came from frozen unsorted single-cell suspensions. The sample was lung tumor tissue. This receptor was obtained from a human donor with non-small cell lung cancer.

CDR3 DNA: TGTGCCAGCTCACCACCCGGACTAGCGGGAGGGCATGGCAACGAGCAGTACTTC. Translated, it gives CASSPPGLAGGHGNEQYF. The J gene is TRBJ2-7, the V gene TRBV18, with TRBD2 matching over 15 bases. Germline V gives CDR1 KGHSH, CDR2 LQKENI. J was trimmed by 5 bases and V by 0 bases; bases with no gene match: 8. The CDR3 covers 18 residues. The full variable domain, completed using reference TRBV18 and TRBJ2-7, is NAGVMQNPRHLVRRRGQEARLRCSPMKGHSHVYWYRQLPEEGLKFMVYLQKENIIDESGMPKERFSAEFPKEGPSILRIQQVVRGDSAAYFCASSPPGLAGGHGNEQYFGPGTRLTVT.